Each of the 14 T cell receptor beta chains below was sequenced from the same sample in a study of blood T cell repertoires in COVID-19. Sequencing used immunoSEQ multiplex PCR; TCRdb keeps in-frame clones, though not all of them. The table has 55,000 to 90,000 clones, roughly 86% seen once; the top ten hold less than 15%. The sequenced material came from peripheral blood. These receptors originate from a woman in her fifties or sixties with acute or convalescent COVID-19.

This sequence joins TRBV19 and TRBJ2-2, with a tentative D call TRBD1 (5 bases). Between the trimmed V and J ends, which lost 3 bases and 3 bases, there was a span of 11 bases. The length of the CDR3 is 15 residues. The germline V gene encodes CDR1 LNHDA and CDR2 SQIVND (reference sequence). For the CDR3, the DNA is TGTGCCAGTAGTATCTGGCAGGGATACACCGGGGAGCTGTTTTTT. Translation gives CASSIWQGYTGELFF.

The rearrangement joins TRBV28 to TRBJ1-2, with TRBD1 as a possible D gene (5 bases). The V end was cut by 6 bases, the J end by 4 bases, with 15 bases between. The CDR3 length is 14 residues. Germline CDR1 and CDR2: MDHEN and SYDVKM. As DNA, the CDR3 is TGTGCCAGCAGGACTCTCAGGGTTCCCTATGGCTACACCTTC. Amino acids: CASRTLRVPYGYTF.

The rearrangement links TRBV30 to TRBJ1-1, with D hard to call. Germline loops: CDR1 GTSNPN, CDR2 SVGIG (reference sequence). Trimming shortened V by 3 bases and J by 5 bases, and 10 bases separated the two germline ends. This CDR3 has 12 residues. CDR3 region: CAWSSGRTEAFF. The DNA of the CDR3 is TGTGCCTGGAGCTCCGGGAGGACTGAAGCTTTCTTT. Looking up the rest from reference TRBV30 and TRBJ1-1 gives the full variable domain: SQTIHQWPATLVQPVGSPLSLECTVEGTSNPNLYWYRQAAGRGLQLLFYSVGIGQISSEVPQNLSASRPQDRQFILSSKKLLLSDSGFYLCAWSSGRTEAFFGQGTRLTVV.

The V and J genes are TRBV5-4 and TRBJ1-2; 8 nucleotides line up with TRBD1. V trimming: 0 bases; J trimming: 4 bases; junction bases outside the gene matches: 8. The CDR3 contains 16 residues. The germline V gene encodes CDR1 SGHNT and CDR2 YYREEE (reference sequence). CDR3 residues: CASSLASTGAAYGYTF. The DNA for the CDR3 is TGTGCCAGCAGCTTGGCGTCGACAGGGGCTGCCTATGGCTACACCTTC.

The rearrangement joins TRBV27 to TRBJ2-5; D perhaps matches TRBD2 (6 bases). The germline V gene has CDR1 MNHEY and CDR2 SMNVEV (reference sequence). The V end lost 2 bases, the J end lost 6 bases, and 13 bases lay between the germline ends. This CDR3 has 14 residues. The CDR3 is CASSLAGTGKTQYF. The CDR3 nucleotides are TGTGCCAGCAGTTTAGCCGGGACTGGAAAGACCCAGTACTTC.

The rearrangement joins TRBV19 to TRBJ1-2; weak D call: TRBD1 (5 bases). Germline loops: CDR1 LNHDA, CDR2 SQIVND (reference sequence). Trimming left V 7 bases short and J 4 bases short, with 16 bases between. The CDR3 spans 14 residues. The CDR3 coding sequence is TGTGCCAGTACCCCATTCGGGGGGGTCTATGGCTACACCTTC. This gives the protein CASTPFGGVYGYTF.

The J gene is TRBJ2-7, the V gene TRBV2; D might be TRBD1 (5 bases). The CDR3 covers 14 residues. The V and J ends lost 6 bases and 2 bases respectively, with 14 bases between them. Germline-derived CDR1 and CDR2 are SNHLY and FYNNEI. Here the CDR3 DNA reads TGTGCCAGCAGGCCACAGGTAAATGCCTACGAGCAGTACTTC. Encoded protein: CASRPQVNAYEQYF.

This chain uses TRBV27 with TRBJ2-7, with 8 positions matching TRBD1. The CDR3 is 16 residues long. CDR1 is MNHEY and CDR2 is SMNVEV in the germline V gene (reference sequence). Trimming cost V 4 bases and J 5 bases; bases outside gene matches: 13. This CDR3 reads CASSYRTGPFVHEQYF. CDR3 coding DNA: TGTGCCAGCAGTTATCGGACAGGGCCGTTTGTTCACGAGCAGTACTTC.

This chain joins TRBV15 and TRBJ1-2; no clear D. The CDR3 extends over 15 amino acids. Germline V gene sequence: CDR1 LNHNV, CDR2 YYDKDF (reference sequence). Trimming removed 0 bases at V and 4 bases at J, with 12 bases between. Here the CDR3 reads CATSRDLESPYGYTF. In nucleotides, the CDR3 is TGTGCCACCAGCAGAGATCTAGAGTCACCCTATGGCTACACCTTC.

This sequence joins TRBV29-1 and TRBJ2-1; the D gene is possibly TRBD2 (5 bases). Trimming cost V 7 bases and J 2 bases, with 12 bases left between them. The CDR3 runs to 13 residues. Germline CDR1 and CDR2: SQVTM and ANQGSEA. The CDR3 nucleotides are TGCAGCGCTTCCTCCGGGGCCTACAATGAGCAGTTCTTC. This codes for CSASSGAYNEQFF.

The chain couples TRBV5-1 to TRBJ2-2; TRBD1 matches at 7 bases. The V and J ends lost 2 bases and 4 bases, in that order; junction bases with no gene match: 2. Germline loops: CDR1 SGHRS, CDR2 YFSETQ. This CDR3 has 14 residues. Here the CDR3 DNA reads TGCGCCAGCAGCTTACAGGGGATCACCGGGGAGCTGTTTTTT. Amino acids: CASSLQGITGELFF.

The J gene is TRBJ2-1, the V gene TRBV3-1 (or the pseudogene TRBV3-2); D unresolved. This CDR3 region has 13 residues. The germline V and J ends were trimmed by 0 bases and 12 bases, with 12 bases remaining between them. CDR1 and CDR2 (germline): LGHDT, YNNKEL (reference sequence). The CDR3 DNA sequence: TGTGCCAGCAGCCAAGATCTACGGGTTACGCAGTTCTTC. Encoded protein: CASSQDLRVTQFF.

Here the CDR3 DNA reads TGCGCCAGCAGCCAAGAACGAGGGAACACTGAAGCTTTCTTT. This encodes CASSQERGNTEAFF. V usage is TRBV4-1 and J usage is TRBJ1-1; D remains unclear. With 0 bases removed from V and 1 base from J, the gap between germline ends came to 6 bases. The germline CDR1 and CDR2 sequences are MGHRA and YSYEKL. This CDR3 region has 14 residues.

This clone has a handful of counts. In DNA form, the CDR3 reads TGTGCCACCAACAATCCGAGACAGGGCCCTAAATATAGCAATCAGCCCCAGCATTTT. The encoded protein is CATNNPRQGPKYSNQPQHF. This chain joins TRBV24-1 and TRBJ1-5; TRBD1 agrees at 7 bases. The CDR3 is 19 amino acids. V lost 8 bases and J lost 0; bases outside the gene matches: 18. Per germline, CDR1 KGHDR and CDR2 SFDVKD.